The following is a TCR beta chain sequence with its context. Antigen unknown. The V segment lost 4 bases and the J segment 3 bases; nucleotides outside the gene matches: 3. CDR1 and CDR2 from the germline V gene are LGHNA and YSLEER. The CDR3 is 14 amino acids. This specimen belongs to a study of shared clonotypes between healthy human individuals. The study's findings and limits: Larger richness was generally estimated for naive than memory subsets.

Positively selected for CCR7, the CD45RO-negative cells used as naive CD8 cells excluded terminally differentiated effector memory CD45RA+ cells. The table came from immunoSEQ multiplex PCR; TCRdb's copy has only in-frame clones and leaves some out. The sample includes 1.5 million to 2.5 million clones, approximately 94% of them seen just once. Specimen: naive CD8+ T cells sorted from blood. This sequence originates from a man younger than 30 in good health. This chain joins TRBV4-3 and TRBJ2-7; 10 bases fit TRBD2. The CDR3 spells CASSLGLADYEQYF. Written as DNA, the CDR3 is TGCGCCAGCAGCCTTGGACTAGCGGACTACGAGCAGTACTTC.